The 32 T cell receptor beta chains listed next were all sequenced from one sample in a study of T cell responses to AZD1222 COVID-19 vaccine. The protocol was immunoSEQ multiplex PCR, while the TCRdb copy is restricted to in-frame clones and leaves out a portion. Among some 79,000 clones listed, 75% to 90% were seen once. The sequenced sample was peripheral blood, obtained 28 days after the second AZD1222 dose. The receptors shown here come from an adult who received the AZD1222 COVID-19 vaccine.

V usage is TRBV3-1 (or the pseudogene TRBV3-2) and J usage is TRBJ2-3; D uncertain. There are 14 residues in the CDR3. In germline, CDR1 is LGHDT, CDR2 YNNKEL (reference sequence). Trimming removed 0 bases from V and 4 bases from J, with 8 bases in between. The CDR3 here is CASSQEGWADTQYF. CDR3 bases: TGTGCCAGCAGCCAAGAAGGCTGGGCAGATACGCAGTATTTT.

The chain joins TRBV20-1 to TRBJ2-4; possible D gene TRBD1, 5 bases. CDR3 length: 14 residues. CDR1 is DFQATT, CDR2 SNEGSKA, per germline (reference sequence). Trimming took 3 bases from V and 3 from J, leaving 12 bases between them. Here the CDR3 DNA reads TGCAGTGCTAGTCAGGGTTTAGGCAAAAACATTCAGTACTTC. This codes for CSASQGLGKNIQYF.

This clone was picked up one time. This CDR3 is CASNTGAIDGYEQYF. The DNA of the CDR3 is TGTGCCAGTAACACTGGGGCAATTGATGGCTACGAGCAGTACTTC. This sequence joins TRBV19 and TRBJ2-7; maybe TRBD1 (5 bases). The CDR3 totals 15 residues. V lost 7 bases to trimming and J lost 3 bases, with 19 bases between them. Germline assignment: CDR1 LNHDA and CDR2 SQIVND (reference sequence). Looking up the rest from reference TRBV19 and TRBJ2-7 gives the full variable domain: DGGITQSPKYLFRKEGQNVTLSCEQNLNHDAMYWYRQDPGQGLRLIYYSQIVNDFQKGDIAEGYSVSREKKESFPLTVTSAQKNPTAFYLCASNTGAIDGYEQYFGPGTRLTVT.

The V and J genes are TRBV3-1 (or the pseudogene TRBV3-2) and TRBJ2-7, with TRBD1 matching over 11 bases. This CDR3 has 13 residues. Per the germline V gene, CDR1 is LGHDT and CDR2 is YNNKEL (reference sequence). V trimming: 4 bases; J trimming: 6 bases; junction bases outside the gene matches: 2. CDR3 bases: TGTGCCAGCAGCCCCGGGACAGGGGGCGAGCAGTACTTC. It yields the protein CASSPGTGGEQYF.

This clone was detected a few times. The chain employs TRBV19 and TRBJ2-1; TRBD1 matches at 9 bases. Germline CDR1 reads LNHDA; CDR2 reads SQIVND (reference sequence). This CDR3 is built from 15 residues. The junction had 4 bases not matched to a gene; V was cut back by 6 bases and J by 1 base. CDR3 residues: CASRKGTGSYNEQFF. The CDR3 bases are TGTGCCAGTAGAAAGGGGACAGGGTCCTACAATGAGCAGTTCTTC.

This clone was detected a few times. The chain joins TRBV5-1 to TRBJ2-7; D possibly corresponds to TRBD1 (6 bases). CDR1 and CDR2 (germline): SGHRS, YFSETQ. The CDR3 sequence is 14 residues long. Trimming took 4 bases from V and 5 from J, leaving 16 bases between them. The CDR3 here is CASSRSQGSDEQYF. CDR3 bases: TGCGCCAGCAGCCGCTCACAGGGCTCGGACGAGCAGTACTTC.

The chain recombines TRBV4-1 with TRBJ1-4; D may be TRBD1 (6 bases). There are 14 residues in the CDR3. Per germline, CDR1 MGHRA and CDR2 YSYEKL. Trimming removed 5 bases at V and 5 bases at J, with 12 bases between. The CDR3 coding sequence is TGCGCCAGCAGCGCGGAGGGGGTCAATGAAAAACTGTTTTTT. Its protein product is CASSAEGVNEKLFF.

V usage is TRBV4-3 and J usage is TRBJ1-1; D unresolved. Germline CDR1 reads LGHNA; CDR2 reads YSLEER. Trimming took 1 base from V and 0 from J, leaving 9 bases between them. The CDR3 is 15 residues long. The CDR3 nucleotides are TGCGCCAGCAGCCAAGGGGGAGCGATGAACACTGAAGCTTTCTTT. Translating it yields CASSQGGAMNTEAFF.

CDR3 loop: CASSVGSNEKLFF. CDR3 nucleotide sequence: TGTGCCAGCAGCGTAGGGTCTAATGAAAAACTGTTTTTT. The rearrangement joins TRBV9 to TRBJ1-4; no reliable D call. The CDR3 extends over 13 amino acids. From germline, CDR1 is SGDLS and CDR2 YYNGEE. Trimming cost V 0 bases and J 3 bases, with 3 bases left between them.

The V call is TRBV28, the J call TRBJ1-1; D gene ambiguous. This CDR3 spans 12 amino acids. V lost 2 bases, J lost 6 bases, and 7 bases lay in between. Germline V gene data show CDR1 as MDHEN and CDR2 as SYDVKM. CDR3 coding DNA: TGTGCCAGCAGTTTAAAAGGTTCTGAAGCTTTCTTT. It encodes CASSLKGSEAFF.

CDR3 protein: CASWGRAYEQYF. The CDR3 DNA follows: TGTGCCAGTTGGGGCAGGGCGTACGAGCAGTACTTC. The chain carries TRBV28 and TRBJ2-7, with D perhaps TRBD1 (5 bases). CDR1 MDHEN and CDR2 SYDVKM come from the germline V gene. The CDR3 has 12 residues. The V and J ends lost 9 bases and 4 bases respectively, with 13 bases between them.

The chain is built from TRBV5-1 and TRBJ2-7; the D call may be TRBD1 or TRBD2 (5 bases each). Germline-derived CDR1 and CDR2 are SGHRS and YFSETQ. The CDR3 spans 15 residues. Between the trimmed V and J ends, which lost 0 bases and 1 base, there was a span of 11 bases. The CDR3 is CASSLAWGSSYEQYF. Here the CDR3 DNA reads TGCGCCAGCAGCTTGGCCTGGGGGAGTTCCTACGAGCAGTACTTC.

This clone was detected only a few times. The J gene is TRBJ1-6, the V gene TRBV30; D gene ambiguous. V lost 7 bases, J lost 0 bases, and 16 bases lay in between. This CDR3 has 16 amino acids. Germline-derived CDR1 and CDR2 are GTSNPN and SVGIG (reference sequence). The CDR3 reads CASKTVPSSYNSPLHF. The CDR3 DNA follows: TGTGCCTCAAAAACCGTCCCGAGCTCCTATAATTCACCCCTCCACTTT.

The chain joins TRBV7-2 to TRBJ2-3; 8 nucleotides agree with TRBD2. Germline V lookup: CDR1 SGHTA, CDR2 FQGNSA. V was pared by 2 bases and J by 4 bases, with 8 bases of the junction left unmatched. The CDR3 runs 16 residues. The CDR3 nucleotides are TGTGCCAGCAGCTTACAGAGCGGGGGTGTGTCAGATACGCAGTATTTT. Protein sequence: CASSLQSGGVSDTQYF.

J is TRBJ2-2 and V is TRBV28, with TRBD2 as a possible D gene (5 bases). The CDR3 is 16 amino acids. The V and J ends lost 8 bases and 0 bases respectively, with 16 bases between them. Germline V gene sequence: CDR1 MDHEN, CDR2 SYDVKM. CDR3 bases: TGTGCCAGCGATCGTTTTGCCGGGGCGAACACCGGGGAGCTGTTTTTT. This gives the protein CASDRFAGANTGELFF.

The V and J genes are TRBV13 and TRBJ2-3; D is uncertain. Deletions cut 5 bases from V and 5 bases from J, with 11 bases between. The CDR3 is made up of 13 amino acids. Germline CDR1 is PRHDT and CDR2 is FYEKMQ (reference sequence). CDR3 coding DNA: TGTGCCAGCAGCCCCATTGGCAGAGATACGCAGTATTTT. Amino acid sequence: CASSPIGRDTQYF.

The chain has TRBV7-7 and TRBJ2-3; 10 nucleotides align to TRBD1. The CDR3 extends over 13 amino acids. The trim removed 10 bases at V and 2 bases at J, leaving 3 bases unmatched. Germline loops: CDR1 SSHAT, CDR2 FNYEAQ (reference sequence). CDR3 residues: CATDRGTTDTQYF. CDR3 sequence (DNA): TGTGCCACGGACAGGGGGACCACAGATACGCAGTATTTT.

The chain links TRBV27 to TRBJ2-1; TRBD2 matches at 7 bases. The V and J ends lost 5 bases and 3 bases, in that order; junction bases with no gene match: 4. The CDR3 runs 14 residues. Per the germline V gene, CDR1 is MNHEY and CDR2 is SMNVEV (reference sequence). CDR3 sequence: CASSMASGYNEQFF. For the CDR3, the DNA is TGTGCCAGCAGTATGGCTAGCGGCTACAATGAGCAGTTCTTC.

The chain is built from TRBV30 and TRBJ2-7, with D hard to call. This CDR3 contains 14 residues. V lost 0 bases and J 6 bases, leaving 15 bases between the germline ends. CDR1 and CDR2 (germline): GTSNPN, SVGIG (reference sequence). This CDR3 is CAWSVGPTLVEQYF. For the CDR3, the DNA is TGTGCCTGGAGTGTAGGGCCTACCCTAGTCGAGCAGTACTTC.

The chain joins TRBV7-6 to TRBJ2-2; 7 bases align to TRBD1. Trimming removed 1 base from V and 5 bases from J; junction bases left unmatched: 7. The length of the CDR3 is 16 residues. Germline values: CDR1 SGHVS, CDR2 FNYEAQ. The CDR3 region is CASSLETGRGTGELFF. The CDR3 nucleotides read TGTGCCAGCAGCTTAGAGACAGGGCGTGGAACCGGGGAGCTGTTTTTT.

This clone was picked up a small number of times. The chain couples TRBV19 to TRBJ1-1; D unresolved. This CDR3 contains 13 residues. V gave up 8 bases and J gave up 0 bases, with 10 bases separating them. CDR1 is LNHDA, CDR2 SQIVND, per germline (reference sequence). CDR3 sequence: CASGRGMNTEAFF. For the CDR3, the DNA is TGTGCCAGTGGTCGCGGTATGAACACTGAAGCTTTCTTT.

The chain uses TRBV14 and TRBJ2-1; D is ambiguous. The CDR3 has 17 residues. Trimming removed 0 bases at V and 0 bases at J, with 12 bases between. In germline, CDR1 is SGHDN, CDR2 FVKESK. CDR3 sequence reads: CASSQDTSSSSYNEQFF. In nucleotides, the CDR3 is TGTGCCAGCAGCCAAGATACCAGCTCCAGCTCCTACAATGAGCAGTTCTTC.

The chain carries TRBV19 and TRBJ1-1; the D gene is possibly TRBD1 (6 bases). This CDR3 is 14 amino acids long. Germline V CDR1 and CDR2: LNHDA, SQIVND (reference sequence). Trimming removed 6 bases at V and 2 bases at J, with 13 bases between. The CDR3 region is CASRVGQLNTEAFF. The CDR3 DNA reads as TGTGCCAGTAGGGTAGGACAGTTAAACACTGAAGCTTTCTTT.

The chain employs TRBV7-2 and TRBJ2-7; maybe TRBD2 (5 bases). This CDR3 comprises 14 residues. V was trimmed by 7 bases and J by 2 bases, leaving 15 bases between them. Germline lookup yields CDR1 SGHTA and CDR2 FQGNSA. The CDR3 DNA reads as TGTGCCAGCACCCTCGGCGGGCCCCCCTACGAGCAGTACTTC. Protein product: CASTLGGPPYEQYF.

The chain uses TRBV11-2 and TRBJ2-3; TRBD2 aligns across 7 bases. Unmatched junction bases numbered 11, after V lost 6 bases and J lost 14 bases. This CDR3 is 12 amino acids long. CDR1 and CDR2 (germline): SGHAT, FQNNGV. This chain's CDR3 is CASRGRLARLYF. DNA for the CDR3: TGTGCCAGCAGAGGGCGACTAGCCCGGCTGTATTTT.

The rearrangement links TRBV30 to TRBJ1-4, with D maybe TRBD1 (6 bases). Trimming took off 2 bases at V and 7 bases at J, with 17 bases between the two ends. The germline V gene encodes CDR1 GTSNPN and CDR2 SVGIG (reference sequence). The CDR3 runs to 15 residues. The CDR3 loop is CAWSLRDKRREKLFF. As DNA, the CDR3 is TGTGCCTGGAGTCTCCGGGACAAAAGACGTGAAAAACTGTTTTTT.

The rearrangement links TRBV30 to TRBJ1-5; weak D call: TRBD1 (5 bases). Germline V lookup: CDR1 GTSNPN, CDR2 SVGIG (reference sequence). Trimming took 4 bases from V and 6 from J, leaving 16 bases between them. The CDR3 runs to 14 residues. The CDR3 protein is CAWTYGGAGQPQHF. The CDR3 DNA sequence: TGTGCCTGGACTTACGGTGGGGCGGGTCAGCCCCAGCATTTT.

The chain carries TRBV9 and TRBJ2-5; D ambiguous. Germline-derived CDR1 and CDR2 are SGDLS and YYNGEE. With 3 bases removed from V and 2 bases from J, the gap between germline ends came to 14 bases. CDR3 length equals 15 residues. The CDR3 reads CASSESPSRQETQYF. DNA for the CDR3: TGTGCCAGCAGCGAGAGCCCGTCGAGACAAGAGACCCAGTACTTC.

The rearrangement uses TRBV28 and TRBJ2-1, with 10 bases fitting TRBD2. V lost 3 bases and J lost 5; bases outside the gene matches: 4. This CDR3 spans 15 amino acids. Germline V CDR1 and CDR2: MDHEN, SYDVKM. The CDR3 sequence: CASSFVSGRNNEQFF. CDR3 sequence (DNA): TGTGCCAGCAGTTTTGTTAGCGGGAGGAACAATGAGCAGTTCTTC.

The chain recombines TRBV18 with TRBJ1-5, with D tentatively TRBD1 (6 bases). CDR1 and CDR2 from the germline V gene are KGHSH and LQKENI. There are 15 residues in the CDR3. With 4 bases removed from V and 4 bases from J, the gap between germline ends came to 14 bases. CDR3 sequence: CASSLEGGANQPQHF. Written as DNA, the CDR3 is TGTGCCAGCTCACTTGAGGGGGGGGCTAATCAGCCCCAGCATTTT.

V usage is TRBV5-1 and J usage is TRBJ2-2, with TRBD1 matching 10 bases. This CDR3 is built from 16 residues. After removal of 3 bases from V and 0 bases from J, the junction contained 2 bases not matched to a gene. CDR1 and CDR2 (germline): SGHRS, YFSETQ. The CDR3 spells CASSSGQGANTGELFF. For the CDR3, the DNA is TGCGCCAGCAGCTCAGGACAGGGGGCGAACACCGGGGAGCTGTTTTTT.

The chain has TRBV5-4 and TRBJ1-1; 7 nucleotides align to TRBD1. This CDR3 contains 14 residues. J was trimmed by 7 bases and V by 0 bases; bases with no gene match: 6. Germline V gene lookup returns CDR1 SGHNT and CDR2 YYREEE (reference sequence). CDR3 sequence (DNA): TGTGCCAGCAGCTTGGGACAGGGTTTCAATGAAGCTTTCTTT. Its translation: CASSLGQGFNEAFF.